The source of this TCR beta chain is a study of early T cells in non-severe SARS-CoV-2 infection. Study-wide background: Chains stayed unpaired after sequencing of bulk RNA from unsorted whole blood.

Unique molecular identifiers tagged individual cDNA molecules. Via MiXCR, TCRdb re-called the 5' RACE reads, giving one row per CDR3 protein. The sample records around 86,000 distinct CDR3 sequences, 14% to 15% being singletons. The CDR3 is 13 amino acids. Germline V gene sequence: CDR1 KGHDR, CDR2 SFDVKD. V lost 9 bases, J lost 6 bases, and 6 bases stayed unmatched. This clonotype was detected a few times. Its antigen is unknown. Broader study findings: Anti-spike CD8 specificities were favored by VDJdb matching, whose results missed private and CD4 specificities.

This receptor was obtained from an adult who was a healthcare worker with PCR-confirmed SARS-CoV-2 infection or an uninfected control (not recorded which). The specimen was whole blood. The J gene is TRBJ2-4, the V gene TRBV24-1; 8 positions match TRBD2. CDR3 sequence (DNA): TGTGCCACCGGCGGGGGGACCCCAAACATTCAGTACTTC. As protein: CATGGGTPNIQYF.